The rows below give T cell receptor beta chains drawn from one sample of a study of blood T cell repertoires in COVID-19. Libraries were prepared by immunoSEQ multiplex PCR; TCRdb keeps only in-frame clonotypes and omits some of them. The profile shows 55,000 or so clones, more than 70% of them singletons. The material sequenced was peripheral blood. The source of these receptors is a man aged 25-45 years with COVID-19, enrolled during active disease. CDR3s include the opening cysteine and the closing phenylalanine or tryptophan. D genes are given only for firm matches. Rows may omit the clone size; those that give it use once, few, many or a size class.

size	J	D	V	length	CDR3	DNA
.	TRBJ2-3	.	TRBV3-1/TRBV3-2	14	CASRQGGGTDTQYF	TGTGCCAGCAGACAAGGGGGGGGCACAGATACGCAGTATTTT
.	TRBJ1-2	.	TRBV29-1	12	CSVPGQSLGYTF	TGCAGCGTTCCCGGACAGTCCCTAGGCTACACCTTC
.	TRBJ2-2	.	TRBV4-3	16	CASSQGLVRGTGELFF	TGCGCCAGCAGCCAAGGCCTAGTTCGTGGCACCGGGGAGCTGTTTTTT
.	TRBJ1-5	.	TRBV2	16	CASSEREPGGESPQHF	TGTGCCAGCAGTGAACGGGAACCGGGAGGTGAATCGCCCCAGCATTTT
.	TRBJ1-2	TRBD1	TRBV19	15	CASSMGDRGFYGYTF	TGTGCCAGTAGTATGGGGGACAGGGGGTTCTATGGCTACACCTTC
.	TRBJ2-7	.	TRBV2	13	CASRFDSIYEQYF	TGTGCCAGCAGGTTCGACAGTATTTACGAGCAGTACTTC
.	TRBJ1-5	.	TRBV6-5	14	CASSYSQGYEPQHF	TGTGCCAGCAGTTACTCACAGGGTTATGAGCCCCAGCATTTT
.	TRBJ1-5	.	TRBV21-1	15	CASSNGGFLLRPQHF	TGTGCCAGCAGCAACGGAGGCTTTCTTCTACGGCCCCAGCATTTT
once	TRBJ1-4	TRBD1	TRBV5-1	14	CASSRGTENEKLFF	TGCGCCAGCAGCCGCGGGACAGAGAATGAAAAACTGTTTTTT
.	TRBJ1-2	TRBD1	TRBV5-4	17	CASSPNNPTGGYYGYTF	TGTGCCAGCAGCCCAAACAACCCGACAGGGGGCTACTATGGCTACACCTTC
.	TRBJ2-5	TRBD2	TRBV3-1/TRBV3-2	16	CASSQNPGLAEETQYF	TGTGCCAGCAGCCAGAACCCGGGACTAGCGGAGGAGACCCAGTACTTC
.	TRBJ2-3	TRBD2	TRBV10-3	17	CAISPGLAQGITDTQYF	TGTGCCATCAGCCCGGGACTAGCCCAGGGAATCACAGATACGCAGTATTTT
.	TRBJ1-1	TRBD1	TRBV7-9	16	CASSLGSTVGGLGAFF	TGTGCCAGCAGCTTAGGCTCAACAGTAGGGGGCCTGGGAGCTTTCTTT
.	TRBJ1-5	.	TRBV19	16	CASSIERDGPNQPQHF	TGTGCCAGTAGTATTGAGAGGGATGGGCCCAATCAGCCCCAGCATTTT
.	TRBJ1-1	TRBD1	TRBV10-3	16	CATKGDRGHENTEAFF	TGTGCCACCAAGGGGGACAGGGGGCATGAGAACACTGAAGCTTTCTTT
.	TRBJ2-3	TRBD2	TRBV5-6	16	CASSWGTSGRKDTQYF	TGTGCCAGCAGCTGGGGGACTAGCGGGAGAAAAGATACGCAGTATTTT
.	TRBJ2-3	TRBD2	TRBV6-2/TRBV6-3	15	CASSDGLADTDTQYF	TGTGCCAGCAGTGACGGACTAGCGGACACAGATACGCAGTATTTT
.	TRBJ2-1	.	TRBV7-9	14	CASSLLEEYNEQFF	TGTGCCAGCAGCCTACTCGAAGAGTACAATGAGCAGTTCTTC
.	TRBJ2-7	.	TRBV6-5	13	CASSLDNTYEQYF	TGTGCCAGCAGCCTGGACAATACCTACGAGCAGTACTTC
.	TRBJ2-1	TRBD2	TRBV6-5	15	CASRARTSRYNEQFF	TGTGCCAGCAGAGCCCGGACTAGCCGATACAATGAGCAGTTCTTC
.	TRBJ2-1	.	TRBV7-2	14	CASSLGTIDNEQFF	TGTGCCAGCAGCTTAGGGACAATCGACAATGAGCAGTTCTTC
.	TRBJ2-2	TRBD1	TRBV18	17	CASSPLPGTANTGELFF	TGTGCCAGCTCACCCCTCCCCGGGACAGCGAACACCGGGGAGCTGTTTTTT
.	TRBJ2-1	TRBD2	TRBV6-2/TRBV6-3	16	CASSLPTSGGADEQFF	TGTGCCAGCAGTTTGCCGACTAGCGGGGGGGCCGATGAGCAGTTCTTC
few	TRBJ1-2	.	TRBV4-1	13	CASSPANIGGYTF	TGCGCCAGCAGCCCGGCCAACATCGGGGGCTACACCTTC
.	TRBJ1-6	.	TRBV7-2	13	CASTSNGNSPLHF	TGTGCCAGCACATCAAACGGGAATTCACCCCTCCACTTT
.	TRBJ1-4	.	TRBV6-1	14	CASSEAQANEKLFF	TGTGCCAGCAGTGAAGCGCAGGCCAATGAAAAACTGTTTTTT
once	TRBJ1-1	TRBD1	TRBV11-2	17	CASTFPRTGIGATEAFF	TGTGCCAGCACCTTCCCTCGGACAGGGATAGGCGCTACTGAAGCTTTCTTT
.	TRBJ2-5	.	TRBV30	14	CAWTPDITSETQYF	TGTGCCTGGACCCCCGACATTACATCGGAGACCCAGTACTTC
.	TRBJ2-1	.	TRBV4-1	14	CASSQDRGLNEQFF	TGCGCCAGCAGTCAAGACCGGGGACTCAATGAGCAGTTCTTC
.	TRBJ1-5	.	TRBV6-1	18	CASSALRPVTGGGQPQHF	TGTGCCAGCAGTGCCCTCCGGCCGGTAACGGGGGGGGGTCAGCCCCAGCATTTT
.	TRBJ1-4	.	TRBV28	17	CASITAGGWGTNEKLFF	TGTGCCAGCATCACTGCGGGGGGCTGGGGAACTAATGAAAAACTGTTTTTT
.	TRBJ2-1	TRBD2	TRBV11-3	15	CASSLIGLAENEQFF	TGTGCCAGCAGCTTAATCGGACTAGCGGAAAATGAGCAGTTCTTC
.	TRBJ2-5	TRBD2	TRBV3-1/TRBV3-2	15	CASSQGLAGGETQYF	TGTGCCAGCAGCCAAGGACTAGCGGGGGGGGAGACCCAGTACTTC
few	TRBJ2-1	.	TRBV5-6	14	CASSLPRTYNEQFF	TGTGCCAGCAGCTTGCCTAGAACCTACAATGAGCAGTTCTTC
.	TRBJ2-3	.	TRBV10-3	17	CAISESSRAGRTDTQYF	TGTGCCATCAGTGAGTCGAGTAGGGCGGGACGGACAGATACGCAGTATTTT
.	TRBJ2-7	TRBD1	TRBV6-5	15	CASSKSGTGVYEQYF	TGTGCCAGCAGTAAGTCCGGGACAGGGGTCTACGAGCAGTACTTC
.	TRBJ1-4	TRBD1	TRBV5-6	16	CASSLGGQTRNEKLFF	TGTGCCAGCAGCTTGGGGGGACAGACACGCAATGAAAAACTGTTTTTT
once	TRBJ2-7	.	TRBV7-9	14	CASSPAALSYEQYF	TGTGCCAGCAGCCCCGCGGCGTTGTCCTACGAGCAGTACTTC
.	TRBJ2-3	TRBD2	TRBV30	14	CAWREAGGLVAQYF	TGTGCCTGGAGGGAAGCGGGGGGGCTGGTAGCGCAGTATTTT
.	TRBJ2-7	TRBD2	TRBV7-9	19	CASSFGRGTSGIPAYEQYF	TGTGCCAGCAGCTTTGGACGGGGGACTAGCGGGATCCCTGCCTACGAGCAGTACTTC
.	TRBJ2-7	.	TRBV6-2/TRBV6-3	16	CASSYFPGTPPYEQYF	TGTGCCAGCAGTTACTTTCCCGGGACACCTCCCTACGAGCAGTACTTC
.	TRBJ2-7	.	TRBV28	13	CASSPQIAYEQYF	TGTGCCAGCAGTCCACAGATCGCCTACGAGCAGTACTTC
.	TRBJ2-1	.	TRBV6-5	13	CASRKDTYNEQFF	TGTGCCAGCAGGAAGGACACTTACAATGAGCAGTTCTTC
.	TRBJ2-7	TRBD2	TRBV15	15	CATSRDAGGGYGQYF	TGTGCCACCAGCAGAGATGCGGGAGGGGGTTACGGGCAGTACTTC
.	TRBJ1-2	.	TRBV6-5	15	CASSYGQGSSYGYTF	TGTGCCAGCAGTTACGGGCAGGGGAGTAGCTATGGCTACACCTTC
.	TRBJ2-7	.	TRBV7-8	15	CASSLKVAEMGEQYF	TGTGCCAGCAGCTTAAAGGTAGCGGAGATGGGCGAGCAGTACTTC
.	TRBJ2-7	.	TRBV5-1	13	CASNRGDSYEQYF	TGCGCCAGCAACCGCGGGGACTCCTACGAGCAGTACTTC
.	TRBJ2-7	.	TRBV6-2/TRBV6-3	17	CASSYSSALGVSYEQYF	TGTGCCAGCAGTTACTCGAGTGCACTGGGCGTCTCCTACGAGCAGTACTTC